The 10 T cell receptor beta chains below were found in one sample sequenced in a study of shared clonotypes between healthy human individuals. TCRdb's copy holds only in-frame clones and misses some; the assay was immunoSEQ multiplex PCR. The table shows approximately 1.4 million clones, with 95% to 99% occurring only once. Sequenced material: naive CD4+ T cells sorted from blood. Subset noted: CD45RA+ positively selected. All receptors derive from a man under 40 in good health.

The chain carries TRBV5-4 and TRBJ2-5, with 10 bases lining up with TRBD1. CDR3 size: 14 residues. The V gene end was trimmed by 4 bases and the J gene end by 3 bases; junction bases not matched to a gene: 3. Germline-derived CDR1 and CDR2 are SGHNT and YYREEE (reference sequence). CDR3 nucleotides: TGTGCCAGCAGCACGGGACAGGGGAAAGAGACCCAGTACTTC. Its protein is CASSTGQGKETQYF.

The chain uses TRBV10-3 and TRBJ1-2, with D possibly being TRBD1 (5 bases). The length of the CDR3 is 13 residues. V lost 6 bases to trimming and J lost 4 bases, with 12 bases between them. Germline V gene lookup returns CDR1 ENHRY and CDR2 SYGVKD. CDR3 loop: CAIRVDSLYGYTF. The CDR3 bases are TGTGCCATCAGAGTCGACAGCCTCTATGGCTACACCTTC.

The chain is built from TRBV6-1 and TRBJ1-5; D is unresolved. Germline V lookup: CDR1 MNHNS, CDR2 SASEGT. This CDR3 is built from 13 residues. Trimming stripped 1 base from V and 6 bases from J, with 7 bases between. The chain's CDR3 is CASSEGTPQPQHF. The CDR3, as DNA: TGTGCCAGCAGTGAAGGGACGCCTCAGCCCCAGCATTTT.

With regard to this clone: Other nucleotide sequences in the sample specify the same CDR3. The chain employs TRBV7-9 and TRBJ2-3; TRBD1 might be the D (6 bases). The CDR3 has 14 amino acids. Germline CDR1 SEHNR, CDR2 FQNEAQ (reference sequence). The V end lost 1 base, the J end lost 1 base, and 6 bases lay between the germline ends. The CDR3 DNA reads TGTGCCAGCAGCTTAGGACAGGGCACAGATACGCAGTATTTT. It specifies CASSLGQGTDTQYF.

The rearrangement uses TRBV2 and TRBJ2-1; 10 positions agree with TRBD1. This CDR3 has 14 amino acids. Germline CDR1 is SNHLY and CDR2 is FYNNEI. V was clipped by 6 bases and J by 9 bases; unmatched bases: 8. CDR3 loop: CASRQRDRGLEQFF. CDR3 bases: TGTGCCAGCAGGCAACGGGACAGGGGACTTGAGCAGTTCTTC.

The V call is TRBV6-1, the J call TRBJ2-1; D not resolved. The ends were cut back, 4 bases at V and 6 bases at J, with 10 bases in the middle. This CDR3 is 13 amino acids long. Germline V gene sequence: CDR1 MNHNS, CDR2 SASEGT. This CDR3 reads CASSVAAPNEQFF. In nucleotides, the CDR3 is TGTGCCAGCAGTGTCGCGGCTCCCAATGAGCAGTTCTTC.

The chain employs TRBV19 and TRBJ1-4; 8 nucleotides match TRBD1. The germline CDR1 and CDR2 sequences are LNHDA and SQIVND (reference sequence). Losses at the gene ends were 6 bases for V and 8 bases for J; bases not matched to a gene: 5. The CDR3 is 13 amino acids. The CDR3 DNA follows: TGTGCCAGTAGCCGGACAGGGAGCGAAAAACTGTTTTTT. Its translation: CASSRTGSEKLFF.

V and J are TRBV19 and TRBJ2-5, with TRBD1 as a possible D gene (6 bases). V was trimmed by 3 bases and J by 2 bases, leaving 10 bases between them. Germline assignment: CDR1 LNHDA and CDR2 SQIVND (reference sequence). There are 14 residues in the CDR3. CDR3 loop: CASSIQGIQETQYF. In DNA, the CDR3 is TGTGCCAGTAGTATTCAGGGGATACAAGAGACCCAGTACTTC.

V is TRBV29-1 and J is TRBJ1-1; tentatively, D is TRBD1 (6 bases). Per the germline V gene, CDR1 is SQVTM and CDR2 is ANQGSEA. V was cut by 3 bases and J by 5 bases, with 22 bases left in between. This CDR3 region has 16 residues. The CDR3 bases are TGCAGCGTTGATACGGGGGGCGTCGCTTTAGTGACTGAAGCTTTCTTT. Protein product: CSVDTGGVALVTEAFF.

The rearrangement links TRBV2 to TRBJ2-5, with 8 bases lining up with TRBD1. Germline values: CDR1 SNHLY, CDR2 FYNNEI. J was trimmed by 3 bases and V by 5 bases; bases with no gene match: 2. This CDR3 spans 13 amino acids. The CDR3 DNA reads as TGTGCCAGCAGTTACAGGGGGGAAGAGACCCAGTACTTC. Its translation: CASSYRGEETQYF.